A single sample is the source of the 22 T cell receptor beta chains below, sequenced in a study of blood T cell repertoires in COVID-19. Repertoires were generated with immunoSEQ multiplex PCR, while TCRdb's copy carries only in-frame clones and drops some. The table has 300,000 to 400,000 clones, approximately 92% seen once. Sequencing was carried out using PBMCs or T cells enriched from blood (not recorded which). The source is a man younger than 30 who had recovered from COVID-19.

The rearrangement links TRBV7-8 to TRBJ2-7, with TRBD2 as a possible D gene (6 bases). Germline V gives CDR1 SGHVS, CDR2 FQNEAQ. V dropped 1 base and J dropped 1 base, with 14 bases sitting between them. The CDR3 has 16 amino acids. The CDR3 reads CASSLVPAGRSYEQYF. The CDR3 coding sequence is TGTGCCAGCAGCTTAGTTCCCGCGGGGCGATCCTACGAGCAGTACTTC.

The chain uses TRBV9 and TRBJ1-2; perhaps TRBD1 as D (6 bases). CDR1 SGDLS and CDR2 YYNGEE come from the germline V gene. The CDR3 has 14 amino acids. The V gene lost 4 bases and the J gene lost 4 bases, with 14 bases spanning the gap. The CDR3 region has the DNA TGTGCCAGCAGCCCACAGACAGGCCGCTATGGCTACACCTTC. It specifies CASSPQTGRYGYTF.

The chain employs TRBV2 and TRBJ2-3; 7 bases are a match to TRBD2. This CDR3 is built from 16 residues. CDR1 is SNHLY, CDR2 FYNNEI, per germline. Losses at the gene ends were 2 bases for V and 7 bases for J; bases not matched to a gene: 12. CDR3 protein: CASSETLAEILNTQYF. In DNA form, the CDR3 reads TGTGCCAGCAGTGAAACTCTAGCGGAAATCTTAAATACGCAGTATTTT.

The chain couples TRBV5-1 to TRBJ2-7; TRBD2 agrees at 8 bases. The germline V gene encodes CDR1 SGHRS and CDR2 YFSETQ. This CDR3 is 17 amino acids long. Trimming took 4 bases from V and 0 from J; bases not matched to a gene: 12. CDR3 bases: TGCGCCAGCAGCCTGGGGCCTAGCGGGTCGAGCTCCTACGAGCAGTACTTC. This gives the protein CASSLGPSGSSSYEQYF.

The V and J genes are TRBV7-6 and TRBJ2-7; 7 nucleotides match TRBD2. The V segment lost 0 bases and the J segment 0 bases; nucleotides outside the gene matches: 8. CDR3 length equals 17 residues. CDR1 and CDR2 (germline): SGHVS, FNYEAQ. CDR3 region: CASSLAGSGDVSYEQYF. Here the CDR3 DNA reads TGTGCCAGCAGCTTAGCAGGCAGCGGGGATGTCTCCTACGAGCAGTACTTC.

The chain uses TRBV7-7 and TRBJ2-1; 7 bases match TRBD1. Trimming cost V 5 bases and J 7 bases; bases outside gene matches: 20. The CDR3 has 18 amino acids. Germline V gives CDR1 SSHAT, CDR2 FNYEAQ (reference sequence). The CDR3: CASSLRRDSVSGANEQFF. In nucleotides, the CDR3 is TGTGCCAGCAGCCTCCGCCGGGACAGTGTTTCAGGGGCTAATGAGCAGTTCTTC.

The V call is TRBV7-8, the J call TRBJ1-5, with 9 bases aligning to TRBD1. Germline trimming cut 5 bases from V and 5 bases from J; bases unmatched to any gene: 10. From germline, CDR1 is SGHVS and CDR2 FQNEAQ. The CDR3 covers 16 residues. CDR3 protein: CASSPLPQGAHQPQHF. DNA for the CDR3: TGTGCCAGCAGCCCGTTACCACAGGGGGCCCATCAGCCCCAGCATTTT.

This rearrangement joins TRBV6-4 to TRBJ1-6, with 8 bases matching TRBD1. The CDR3 spans 15 residues. From germline, CDR1 is MRHNA and CDR2 SNTAGT. The V segment lost 6 bases and the J segment 7 bases; nucleotides outside the gene matches: 8. The CDR3 protein is CASRDWTGPNSPLHF. The DNA for the CDR3 is TGTGCCAGCAGGGATTGGACAGGGCCGAATTCACCCCTCCACTTT.

This clone has only a few counts. V usage is TRBV7-9 and J usage is TRBJ1-2; D call uncertain. The CDR3 has 14 residues. V lost 6 bases, J lost 0 bases, and 11 bases lay in between. Germline assignment: CDR1 SEHNR and CDR2 FQNEAQ (reference sequence). The chain's CDR3 is CASSHMAPNYGYTF. Here the CDR3 DNA reads TGTGCCAGCAGTCATATGGCACCTAACTATGGCTACACCTTC.

The chain carries TRBV12-3 or TRBV12-4 and TRBJ1-5; TRBD1 is a possible D gene (5 bases). The V end was cut by 6 bases, the J end by 7 bases, with 13 bases between. This CDR3 has 13 residues. CDR3 sequence: CASRARGNQPQHF. CDR3 in DNA: TGTGCCAGCAGGGCTCGGGGGAACCAGCCCCAGCATTTT.

V gene TRBV28 combines with J gene TRBJ2-3; 11 positions agree with TRBD2. Germline V gene sequence: CDR1 MDHEN, CDR2 SYDVKM. The CDR3 length is 16 residues. The ends lost 2 bases at V and 6 bases at J; junction bases unmatched: 7. The CDR3 DNA sequence: TGTGCCAGCAGTTTAGATAGCGGGAGGGTAGGGGATACGCAGTATTTT. It translates to CASSLDSGRVGDTQYF.

For this clone: Other DNA variants within this sample encode the same CDR3. The genes are TRBV6-5 and TRBJ1-5; D call uncertain. V shed 6 bases and J shed 0 bases, with 9 bases lying between them. CDR1 and CDR2 from the germline V gene are MNHEY and SVGAGI. CDR3 length: 14 amino acids. Written as DNA, the CDR3 is TGTGCCAGCAGCCTACGTTATAGCAATCAGCCCCAGCATTTT. Its protein is CASSLRYSNQPQHF.

To note about this clone: An end of the junction does not agree with germline; a read error may underlie this. The genes are TRBV5-1 and TRBJ1-1, with 7 nucleotides matching TRBD1. Germline-derived CDR1 and CDR2 are SGHRS and YFSETQ. The CDR3 covers 15 residues. The DNA for the CDR3 is TGCGCCAGCACCTTGAAGGGGGCAGGAGGCACTGAAGCTTTCTTT. It encodes CASTLKGAGGTEAFF.

V gene TRBV6-5 combines with J gene TRBJ2-1, with 7 nucleotides matching TRBD1. Germline CDR1 reads MNHEY; CDR2 reads SVGAGI. The CDR3 totals 12 residues. The J segment lost 6 bases and the V segment lost 11 bases, leaving 7 bases of the junction unmatched. DNA for the CDR3: TGTGCCGCAAGACAGGGTTTCAATGAGCAGTTCTTC. Translating it yields CAARQGFNEQFF.

The chain joins TRBV4-2 to TRBJ1-4; no clear D. Trimming left V 0 bases short and J 8 bases short, with 19 bases between. The CDR3 runs 17 residues. The germline V gene encodes CDR1 LGHNA and CDR2 YNFKEQ. The CDR3 protein is CASSQERTHAGREKLFF. CDR3 nucleotides: TGTGCCAGCAGCCAAGAAAGAACACATGCCGGGAGAGAAAAACTGTTTTTT.

The V gene is TRBV4-1, the J gene TRBJ1-1, with D hard to call. CDR1 is MGHRA, CDR2 YSYEKL, per germline. The V end lost 4 bases, the J end lost 3 bases, and 18 bases lay between the germline ends. The CDR3 length is 16 residues. The CDR3 bases are TGCGCCAGCAGCCCCCAGGATCAGTCGCCGGACACTGAAGCTTTCTTT. Its translation: CASSPQDQSPDTEAFF.

In this sample, this clone turned up once. The rearrangement joins TRBV4-3 to TRBJ2-3; 8 bases are shared with TRBD2. V dropped 1 base and J dropped 8; count of bases not matched to a gene: 11. This CDR3 region has 16 residues. CDR1 and CDR2 from the germline V gene are LGHNA and YSLEER. The CDR3 sequence: CASSQVSGSVRGTQYF. The CDR3 bases are TGCGCCAGCAGCCAAGTCAGCGGGAGTGTGAGGGGTACGCAGTATTTT.

The V gene is TRBV11-2, the J gene TRBJ1-4; D is ambiguous. Deletions cut 1 base from V and 0 bases from J, with 6 bases between. Germline loops: CDR1 SGHAT, CDR2 FQNNGV. The CDR3 is 15 residues long. The CDR3 region has the DNA TGTGCCAGCAGCTTAGTCGGTGCAACTAATGAAAAACTGTTTTTT. Translation: CASSLVGATNEKLFF.

The chain recombines TRBV24-1 with TRBJ2-3; 10 bases line up with TRBD2. V trimming: 9 bases; J trimming: 0 bases; junction bases outside the gene matches: 5. The germline gives CDR1 KGHDR, CDR2 SFDVKD. The CDR3 has 15 residues. The CDR3 coding sequence is TGTGCCACCGGGAAGACTAGCGGGAGCACAGATACGCAGTATTTT. Translated, it gives CATGKTSGSTDTQYF.

This chain connects TRBV5-5 to TRBJ2-7, with TRBD2 identical over 8 bases. The CDR3 is 15 amino acids. Germline V CDR1 and CDR2: SGHKS, YYEKEE (reference sequence). Losses at the gene ends were 1 base for V and 0 bases for J; bases not matched to a gene: 3. CDR3: CASSLYLAGSYEQYF. CDR3 sequence (DNA): TGTGCCAGCAGCTTGTATCTAGCGGGCTCCTACGAGCAGTACTTC.

The chain uses TRBV4-2 and TRBJ1-2; no firm D call. The germline gives CDR1 LGHNA, CDR2 YNFKEQ. CDR3 length: 15 amino acids. Trimming cost V 3 bases and J 1 base, with 12 bases left between them. The CDR3 sequence: CASSQEVGFNYGYTF. The CDR3 DNA reads as TGTGCCAGCAGCCAGGAGGTTGGGTTTAACTATGGCTACACCTTC.

This clone was seen more than once but under ten times. The chain has TRBV7-9 and TRBJ1-5; D is unclear. The germline CDR1 and CDR2 sequences are SEHNR and FQNEAQ (reference sequence). The CDR3 consists of 13 residues. Between the trimmed V and J ends, which lost 1 base and 4 bases, there was a span of 5 bases. The CDR3 region is CASSLDTNQPQHF. DNA of the CDR3: TGTGCCAGCAGCTTAGACACGAATCAGCCCCAGCATTTT.